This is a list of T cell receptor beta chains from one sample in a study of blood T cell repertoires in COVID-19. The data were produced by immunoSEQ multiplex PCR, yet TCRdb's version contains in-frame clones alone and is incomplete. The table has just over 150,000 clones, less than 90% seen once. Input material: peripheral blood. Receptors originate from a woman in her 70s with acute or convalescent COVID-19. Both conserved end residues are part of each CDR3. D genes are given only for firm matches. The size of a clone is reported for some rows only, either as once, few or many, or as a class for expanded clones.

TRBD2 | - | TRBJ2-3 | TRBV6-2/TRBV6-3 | TGTGCCAGCAGTTACTCGAAGGGACTAGCGGGGGGGGGCACAGATACGCAGTATTTT | CASSYSKGLAGGGTDTQYF
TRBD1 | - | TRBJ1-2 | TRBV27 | TGTGCCAGCACCTCGAACGGACAGGGATTACTTTCCTATGGCTACACCTTC | CASTSNGQGLLSYGYTF
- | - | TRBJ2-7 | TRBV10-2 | TGCGCCAGCAGTGAATCCAGGGGGGTCTACGAGCAGTACTTC | CASSESRGVYEQYF
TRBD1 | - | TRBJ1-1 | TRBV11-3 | TGTGCCAGCAGCTTAAGTTGGACAGGGGCGGGTACTGAAGCTTTCTTT | CASSLSWTGAGTEAFF
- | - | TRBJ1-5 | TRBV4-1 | TGCGCCAGCAGCCTGCAGTACGTTAGCAATCAGCCCCAGCATTTT | CASSLQYVSNQPQHF
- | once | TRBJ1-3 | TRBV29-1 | TGCAGCGGGGCAGGAGGAAACTCTGGAAACACCATATATTTT | CSGAGGNSGNTIYF
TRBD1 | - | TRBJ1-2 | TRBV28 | TGTGCCAGCAGTCCTCGGACAGGGGGAGGCTATGGCTACACCTTC | CASSPRTGGGYGYTF
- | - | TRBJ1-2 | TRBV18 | TGTGCCAGCTCACCACTTACCCCCGGGACAACCTCAAATGACTACACCTTC | CASSPLTPGTTSNDYTF
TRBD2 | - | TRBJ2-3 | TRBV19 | TGTGCCAGCGGGGGGGGGAAAGATACGCAGTATTTT | CASGGGKDTQYF
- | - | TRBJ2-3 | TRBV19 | TGTGCCAGTAGTCCGGGGACAACCGATAGCACAGATACGCAGTATTTT | CASSPGTTDSTDTQYF
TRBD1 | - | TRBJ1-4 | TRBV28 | TGTGCCAGCAGTGCTCCGGGACAGGGATTCAGAAAACTGTTTTTT | CASSAPGQGFRKLFF
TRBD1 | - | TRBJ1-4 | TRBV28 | TGTGCCAGCAGTGCAGGGGGCCGTGCAACTAATGAAAAACTGTTTTTT | CASSAGGRATNEKLFF
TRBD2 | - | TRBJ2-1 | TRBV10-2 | TGCGCCAGCAAACTCGGACTAGCGGGGGGAGGTGAGCAGTTCTTC | CASKLGLAGGGEQFF
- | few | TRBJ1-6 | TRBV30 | TGTGCCTGGACAGGTTCTAATTCACCCCTCCACTTT | CAWTGSNSPLHF
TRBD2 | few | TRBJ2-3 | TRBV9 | TGTGCCAGCAGCCCCCGGGGGGGGCCCACAGATACGCAGTATTTT | CASSPRGGPTDTQYF
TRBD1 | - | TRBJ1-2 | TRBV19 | TGTGCCAGTAGTATAGCCCGGACAGGGCTCTATGGCTACACCTTC | CASSIARTGLYGYTF
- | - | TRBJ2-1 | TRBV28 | TGTGCCAGCAGCGAAACTAGCCCCCTGCTCAATGAGCAGTTCTTC | CASSETSPLLNEQFF
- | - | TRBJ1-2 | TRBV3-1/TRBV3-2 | TGTGCCAGCAGCCAGGGGGGGGGCAGCTATGGCTACACCTTC | CASSQGGGSYGYTF
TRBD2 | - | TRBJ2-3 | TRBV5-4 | TGTGCCAGCAGCCGACCCAGCGGGGGAGGTACGCAGTATTTT | CASSRPSGGGTQYF
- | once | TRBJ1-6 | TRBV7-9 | TGTGCCAGCAGCGACCGGACAGTCCCAAATTCACCCCTCCACTTT | CASSDRTVPNSPLHF